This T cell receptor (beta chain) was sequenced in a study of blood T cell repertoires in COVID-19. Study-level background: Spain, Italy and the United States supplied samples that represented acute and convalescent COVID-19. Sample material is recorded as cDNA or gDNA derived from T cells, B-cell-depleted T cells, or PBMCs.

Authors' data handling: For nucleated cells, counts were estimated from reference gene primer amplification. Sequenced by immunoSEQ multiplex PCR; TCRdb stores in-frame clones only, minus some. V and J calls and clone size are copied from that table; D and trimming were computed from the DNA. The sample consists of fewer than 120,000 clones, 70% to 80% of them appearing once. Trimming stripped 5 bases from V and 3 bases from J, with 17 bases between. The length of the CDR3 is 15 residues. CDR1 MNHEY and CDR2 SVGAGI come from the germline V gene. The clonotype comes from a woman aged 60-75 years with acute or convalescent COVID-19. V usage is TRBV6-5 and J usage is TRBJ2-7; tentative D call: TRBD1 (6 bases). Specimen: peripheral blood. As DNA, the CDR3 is TGTGCCAGCAGTCGAACACAGGGCCCAGGCTACGAGCAGTACTTC. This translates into CASSRTQGPGYEQYF.